This is a list of T cell receptor beta chains from one sample in a study of blood T cell repertoires in COVID-19. TCRdb keeps only in-frame clones here, not all; method: immunoSEQ multiplex PCR. The sample shows about 310,000 clones, around 90% of them seen only once. Material for sequencing was peripheral blood. Receptor source: a man aged 45-60 years with active or convalescent COVID-19. The CDR3 runs from the conserved cysteine through the conserved F or W. The order of the fields is J gene, D gene, CDR3 length, clone size, V gene, CDR3 protein, CDR3 DNA. A D gene is named only where the DNA matches it firmly. Part of the rows lack a size; the others show once, few, many or a class for expanded clones.

>TRBJ1-1|-|16|-|TRBV18
CASSPQGALVNTEAFF
TGTGCCAGCTCACCTCAAGGGGCGTTGGTGAACACTGAAGCTTTCTTT
>TRBJ2-3|TRBD1|15|-|TRBV5-1
CASSAGQGSTDTQYF
TGCGCCAGCAGTGCCGGACAGGGGAGCACAGATACGCAGTATTTT
>TRBJ1-5|TRBD1|15|few|TRBV6-1
CASSEAGTGYKPQHF
TGTGCCAGCAGTGAAGCCGGGACAGGGTATAAGCCCCAGCATTTT
>TRBJ1-4|TRBD1|18|-|TRBV9
CASSPHRGSFATNEKLFF
TGTGCCAGCAGCCCCCACAGGGGGTCCTTTGCAACTAATGAAAAACTGTTTTTT
>TRBJ2-1|TRBD1|13|-|TRBV10-3
CAIKGTGVDEQFF
TGTGCCATCAAAGGGACAGGGGTCGATGAGCAGTTCTTC
>TRBJ2-3|TRBD2|16|-|TRBV4-3
CASSQDFAGGKDTQYF
TGCGCCAGCAGCCAAGATTTTGCGGGGGGTAAAGATACGCAGTATTTT
>TRBJ2-1|-|12|-|TRBV18
CASSPPDNEQFF
TGTGCCAGCTCACCACCCGACAATGAGCAGTTCTTC
>TRBJ1-2|-|13|-|TRBV6-2/TRBV6-3
CASSYDRGYGYTF
TGTGCCAGCAGTTACGACCGAGGGTATGGCTACACCTTC
>TRBJ2-3|TRBD2|14|-|TRBV19
CASSRSGGPDTQYF
TGTGCCAGTAGTAGGAGCGGGGGCCCCGATACGCAGTATTTT
>TRBJ1-6|TRBD1|15|-|TRBV7-2
CASSFRTGVDSPLHF
TGTGCCAGCAGCTTCCGGACAGGGGTGGATTCACCCCTCCACTTT
>TRBJ1-1|-|12|-|TRBV7-3
CASSSQGWKAFF
TGTGCCAGCAGCTCCCAGGGGTGGAAAGCTTTCTTT
>TRBJ1-1|-|11|-|TRBV30
CAWTRNTEAFF
TGTGCCTGGACCAGGAACACTGAAGCTTTCTTT
>TRBJ2-1|TRBD2|13|-|TRBV30
CAWGLAGGNEQFF
TGTGCCTGGGGGCTAGCGGGAGGCAATGAGCAGTTCTTC
>TRBJ2-7|-|11|-|TRBV20-1
CSAQGVYEQYF
TGCAGTGCACAGGGCGTCTACGAGCAGTACTTC
>TRBJ1-2|TRBD1|15|-|TRBV5-1
CASSSGQGAFPGYTF
TGCGCCAGCAGCTCCGGACAGGGGGCTTTTCCGGGCTACACCTTC
>TRBJ1-4|TRBD1|14|-|TRBV5-1
CASSLQGANEKLFF
TGCGCCAGCAGCTTACAGGGGGCTAATGAAAAACTGTTTTTT
>TRBJ2-3|-|15|-|TRBV18
CASSVGRTSTDTQYF
TGTGCCAGCTCAGTTGGCAGGACTAGCACAGATACGCAGTATTTT
>TRBJ1-5|-|13|-|TRBV28
CASSLPGNQPQHF
TGTGCCAGCAGCCTCCCGGGAAATCAGCCCCAGCATTTT
>TRBJ2-5|TRBD2|15|-|TRBV28
CASSFGARGSRTQYF
TGTGCCAGCAGTTTTGGAGCGCGGGGGTCTAGGACCCAGTACTTC
>TRBJ2-7|TRBD1|15|-|TRBV19
CATNSGTGGSYEQYF
TGTGCCACCAACTCCGGGACAGGGGGGTCCTACGAGCAGTACTTC
>TRBJ1-3|-|16|-|TRBV9
CASSVEGRDSGNTIYF
TGTGCCAGCAGCGTAGAGGGGCGGGATTCTGGAAACACCATATATTTT
>TRBJ2-6|TRBD1|17|-|TRBV18
CASSPFGTGSGANVLTF
TGTGCCAGCTCACCCTTCGGGACAGGGTCTGGGGCCAACGTCCTGACTTTC
>TRBJ2-1|-|16|-|TRBV19
CASSISTGSSYNEQFF
TGTGCCAGTAGTATATCTACAGGGAGCTCCTACAATGAGCAGTTCTTC
>TRBJ1-5|-|13|-|TRBV12-3/TRBV12-4
CASSQGRNQPQHF
TGTGCCAGCAGCCAGGGGCGCAATCAGCCCCAGCATTTT
>TRBJ2-2|TRBD2|16|once|TRBV9
CASTLSGGADIGELFF
TGTGCCAGCACCCTCAGCGGGGGGGCCGATATAGGGGAGCTGTTTTTT
>TRBJ2-3|TRBD1|13|-|TRBV2
CASSGQGTDTQYF
TGTGCCAGCAGTGGACAGGGGACAGATACGCAGTATTTT
>TRBJ2-7|-|14|-|TRBV5-1
CASSDQGIDNEQYF
TGCGCCAGCAGCGATCAGGGGATCGATAACGAGCAGTACTTC
>TRBJ1-2|-|12|-|TRBV3-1/TRBV3-2
CASSQRSSGVAF
TGTGCCAGCAGCCAAAGGTCCTCGGGAGTGGCCTTC
>TRBJ2-3|-|13|-|TRBV6-5
CASTALGVDTQYF
TGTGCCAGCACGGCGTTAGGGGTAGATACGCAGTATTTT
>TRBJ2-1|-|17|-|TRBV28
CASSLSIWQNYNNEQFF
TGTGCCAGCAGTTTAAGTATTTGGCAGAATTATAACAATGAGCAGTTCTTC
>TRBJ1-1|-|14|-|TRBV28
CASSTGTMNTEAFF
TGTGCCAGCAGTACCGGGACTATGAACACTGAAGCTTTCTTT
>TRBJ2-2|-|15|-|TRBV7-2
CASSLWGRDTGELFF
TGTGCCAGCAGCTTATGGGGCAGGGACACCGGGGAGCTGTTTTTT
>TRBJ2-3|TRBD1|15|-|TRBV30
CAWSRDRLYGGTQYF
TGTGCCTGGAGCCGGGACAGGCTATACGGGGGTACGCAGTATTTT
>TRBJ2-3|-|16|-|TRBV7-3
CASSLFGLSGADTQYF
TGTGCCAGCAGCTTATTCGGCCTCTCGGGGGCAGATACGCAGTATTTT
>TRBJ2-3|-|16|-|TRBV18
CASSPPGLAITDTQYF
TGTGCCAGCTCACCCCCCGGGCTAGCTATCACAGATACGCAGTATTTT
>TRBJ1-5|-|14|-|TRBV19
CASRLRGGDQPQHF
TGTGCCAGTAGGCTCCGGGGAGGGGATCAGCCCCAGCATTTT
>TRBJ2-4|TRBD1|13|-|TRBV6-5
CASKGTGENIQYF
TGTGCCAGCAAGGGGACAGGGGAAAACATTCAGTACTTC
>TRBJ2-1|TRBD1|16|-|TRBV6-1
CASSGGTGGLGNEQFF
TGTGCCAGCAGTGGGGGGACAGGGGGCTTAGGGAATGAGCAGTTCTTC
>TRBJ2-2|-|13|-|TRBV6-5
CASRQLNTGELFF
TGTGCCAGCAGACAGTTGAACACCGGGGAGCTGTTTTTT
>TRBJ2-4|-|11|-|TRBV2
CASSERIVQYF
TGTGCCAGCAGCGAACGTATCGTTCAGTACTTC
>TRBJ2-3|TRBD1|14|-|TRBV29-1
CSVKNRGSTDTQYF
TGCAGCGTTAAGAACAGGGGGAGCACAGATACGCAGTATTTT
>TRBJ2-3|TRBD2|15|-|TRBV9
CASSVAASGGAAQYF
TGTGCCAGCAGCGTAGCAGCTAGCGGGGGGGCCGCGCAGTATTTT
>TRBJ2-3|-|13|-|TRBV19
CASSIGLADTQYF
TGTGCCAGTAGTATAGGTCTCGCAGATACGCAGTATTTT
>TRBJ1-5|-|14|-|TRBV30
CAWSVGAQDQPQHF
TGTGCCTGGAGTGTGGGGGCACAGGATCAGCCCCAGCATTTT
>TRBJ1-1|-|17|-|TRBV23-1
CASSQSLHPQGQTEAFF
TGCGCCAGCAGTCAATCCTTACACCCCCAGGGGCAAACTGAAGCTTTCTTT
>TRBJ2-3|-|15|-|TRBV7-9
CASSLVGGSTDTQYF
TGTGCCAGCAGCTTAGTGGGGGGTTCCACAGATACGCAGTATTTT
>TRBJ1-5|TRBD1|12|-|TRBV6-5
CASSSRGTAQHF
TGTGCCAGCAGTTCGCGAGGGACAGCCCAGCATTTT
>TRBJ1-1|-|13|-|TRBV3-1/TRBV3-2
CASSPLQNTEAFF
TGTGCCAGCAGCCCCTTACAAAACACTGAAGCTTTCTTT
>TRBJ1-6|TRBD1|14|-|TRBV5-1
CASSDDRGSSPLHF
TGCGCCAGCAGCGACGACAGGGGGAGTTCACCCCTCCACTTT
>TRBJ1-2|-|12|-|TRBV7-9
CASRNVGYGYTF
TGTGCCAGCAGAAACGTCGGCTATGGCTACACCTTC
>TRBJ1-2|-|12|-|TRBV12-3/TRBV12-4
CASSLIRYGYTF
TGTGCCAGCAGTTTAATCCGCTATGGCTACACCTTC
>TRBJ1-1|-|14|-|TRBV28
CASSLSSPNTEAFF
TGTGCCAGCAGTTTATCAAGCCCCAACACTGAAGCTTTCTTT
>TRBJ2-7|TRBD2|18|once|TRBV3-1/TRBV3-2
CASSQTRPSGVTTYEQYF
TGTGCCAGCAGCCAAACCCGGCCTAGCGGGGTAACAACCTACGAGCAGTACTTC
>TRBJ2-5|-|13|few|TRBV18
CASSPDRQETQYF
TGTGCCAGCTCACCAGACAGGCAAGAGACCCAGTACTTC
>TRBJ2-1|-|16|once|TRBV4-1
CASSQEGERRYNEQFF
TGCGCCAGCAGCCAAGAAGGTGAGAGGCGGTACAATGAGCAGTTCTTC
>TRBJ2-5|-|12|-|TRBV18
CASSPVKETQYF
TGTGCCAGCTCACCAGTAAAAGAGACCCAGTACTTC
>TRBJ1-4|-|16|-|TRBV3-1/TRBV3-2
CASSRGVAVTNEKLFF
TGTGCCAGCAGCCGGGGGGTTGCGGTAACTAATGAAAAACTGTTTTTT
>TRBJ2-3|TRBD2|17|-|TRBV5-6
CASSPGLAPDWDDTQYF
TGTGCCAGCAGCCCAGGACTAGCGCCGGATTGGGATGATACGCAGTATTTT
>TRBJ1-5|TRBD1|16|-|TRBV18
CASSPLWTGFNQPQHF
TGTGCCAGCTCACCATTATGGACAGGGTTTAATCAGCCCCAGCATTTT